This entry lists 7 T cell receptor beta chains sequenced from one sample in a study of cytomegalovirus exposure and HLA in healthy donors. Repertoires were generated with immunoSEQ multiplex PCR, while TCRdb's copy carries only in-frame clones and drops some. Of 120,000 or so clones listed, 88% are singletons. The material sequenced was PBMCs. The receptors stem from a man younger than 45 in good health and CMV-seronegative.

This chain uses TRBV2 with TRBJ2-7; TRBD1 agrees at 10 bases. Germline CDR1 SNHLY, CDR2 FYNNEI. The CDR3 runs 16 residues. J gave up 3 bases and V 3 bases, and 8 bases lay outside the gene matches. The CDR3 region is CASSEDRGLARYEQYF. As DNA, the CDR3 is TGTGCCAGCAGTGAGGACAGGGGGTTAGCCCGCTACGAGCAGTACTTC.

V gene TRBV11-2 combines with J gene TRBJ2-7; TRBD2 aligns across 8 bases. Looked up from germline, CDR1 is SGHAT and CDR2 is FQNNGV. The CDR3 consists of 17 residues. V trimming: 1 base; J trimming: 3 bases; junction bases outside the gene matches: 11. DNA for the CDR3: TGTGCCAGCAGCTTAGTTTTTAGCGCTAGCGGGCACTACGAGCAGTACTTC. Protein: CASSLVFSASGHYEQYF.

This chain joins TRBV5-6 and TRBJ2-5, with D maybe TRBD2 (5 bases). CDR1 SGHDT and CDR2 YYEEEE come from the germline V gene. The CDR3 has 19 residues. Trimming left V 4 bases short and J 9 bases short, with 34 bases between. CDR3 protein: CASSDIVGVLRVGSSSQYF. The CDR3 DNA is TGTGCCAGCAGCGATATAGTCGGGGTACTGCGAGTTGGTTCTTCGTCCCAGTACTTC.

This clone is a singleton in its sample. This chain connects TRBV2 to TRBJ2-2; a possible D gene is TRBD2 (5 bases). The CDR3 runs 14 residues. The ends were cut back, 6 bases at V and 1 base at J, with 9 bases in the middle. The germline V gene has CDR1 SNHLY and CDR2 FYNNEI. The CDR3 DNA follows: TGTGCCAGCAGGGAGGTCCAGAACACCGGGGAGCTGTTTTTT. It translates to CASREVQNTGELFF.

The chain uses TRBV7-3 and TRBJ2-2; D is uncertain. V lost 6 bases to trimming and J lost 2 bases, with 13 bases between them. The CDR3 is 15 residues long. Germline CDR1 is SGHTA and CDR2 is FQGTGA. CDR3 amino acids: CASSPNPLNTGELFF. CDR3 bases: TGTGCCAGCAGTCCCAACCCACTTAACACCGGGGAGCTGTTTTTT.

This chain joins TRBV19 and TRBJ2-7; the D gene is possibly TRBD1 (6 bases). Trimming shortened V by 1 base and J by 2 bases, and 12 bases separated the two germline ends. The CDR3 has 15 amino acids. Germline-derived CDR1 and CDR2 are LNHDA and SQIVND (reference sequence). CDR3 coding DNA: TGTGCCAGTAGTATAGGCAGGGGATTCACCTACGAGCAGTACTTC. This sequence encodes CASSIGRGFTYEQYF. The whole variable domain, filled in from reference TRBV19 and TRBJ2-7, reads DGGITQSPKYLFRKEGQNVTLSCEQNLNHDAMYWYRQDPGQGLRLIYYSQIVNDFQKGDIAEGYSVSREKKESFPLTVTSAQKNPTAFYLCASSIGRGFTYEQYFGPGTRLTVT.

The gene calls are TRBV15 and TRBJ2-6, with D possibly being TRBD2 (6 bases). The CDR3 contains 19 residues. V lost 0 bases and J 0 bases, leaving 15 bases between the germline ends. Germline CDR1 reads LNHNV; CDR2 reads YYDKDF (reference sequence). CDR3 protein: CATSRDGDSWISGANVLTF. For the CDR3, the DNA is TGTGCCACCAGCAGAGATGGGGACTCTTGGATCTCTGGGGCCAACGTCCTGACTTTC.